This TCR beta chain was documented in a study of T cells in Graves' hyperthyroidism and ophthalmopathy. Turning to the study itself: Peripheral blood was secured at the point of initial diagnosis, before any treatment.

The CDR3 regions of TCR beta were amplified from RNA transcripts. Using the HTBI primer set, a first-round RT-PCR was run on the TCR CDR3. One entry per CDR3 protein, called by TCRdb with MiXCR from the multiplex PCR reads. The sample has 450,000 to 650,000 distinct CDR3 sequences; approximately 14% are singletons. The CDR3 contains 14 residues. Germline V gene sequence: CDR1 ENHRY, CDR2 SYGVKD. V gave up 4 bases and J gave up 4 bases, with 13 bases separating them. A remark on this clonotype: Just one base apart from a much larger clone, this may be a read error.

The source is a woman between 18 and 29 years old with Graves' ophthalmopathy. The chain is built from TRBV10-3 and TRBJ1-1, with a possible D match to TRBD1 (5 bases). The specimen sequenced was blood. CDR3 residues: CAISVGFGGTEAFF. Here the CDR3 DNA reads TGTGCCATCAGTGTTGGGTTCGGGGGCACTGAAGCTTTCTTT.